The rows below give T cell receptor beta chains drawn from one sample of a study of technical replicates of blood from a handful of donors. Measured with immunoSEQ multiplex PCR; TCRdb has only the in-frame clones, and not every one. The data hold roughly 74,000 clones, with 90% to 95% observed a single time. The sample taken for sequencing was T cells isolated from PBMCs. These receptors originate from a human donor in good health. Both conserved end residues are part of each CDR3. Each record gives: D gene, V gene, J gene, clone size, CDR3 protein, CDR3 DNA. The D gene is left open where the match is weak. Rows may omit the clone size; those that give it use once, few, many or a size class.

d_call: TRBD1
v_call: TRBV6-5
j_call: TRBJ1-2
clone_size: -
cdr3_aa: CASSYGDRARGYTF
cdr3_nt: TGTGCCAGCAGTTACGGGGACAGGGCTAGGGGCTACACCTTC

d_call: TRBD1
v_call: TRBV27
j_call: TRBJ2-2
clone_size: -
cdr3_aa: CASSLRDRSTGELFF
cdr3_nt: TGTGCCAGCAGTTTAAGGGACAGGAGCACCGGGGAGCTGTTTTTT

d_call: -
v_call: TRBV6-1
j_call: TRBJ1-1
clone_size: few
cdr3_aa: CASSIQSRDTEAFF
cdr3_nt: TGTGCCAGCAGTATACAGTCGCGGGACACTGAAGCTTTCTTT

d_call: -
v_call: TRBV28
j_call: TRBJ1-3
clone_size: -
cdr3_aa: CASSLSSSGNTIYF
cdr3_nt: TGTGCCAGCAGTTTATCCAGTTCTGGAAACACCATATATTTT

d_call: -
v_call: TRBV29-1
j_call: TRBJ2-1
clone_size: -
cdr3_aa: CSVETSRYNEQFF
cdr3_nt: TGCAGCGTTGAGACTAGTCGGTACAATGAGCAGTTCTTC

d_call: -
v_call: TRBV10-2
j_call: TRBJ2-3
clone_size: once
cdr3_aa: CASTSGGTQYF
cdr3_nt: TGCGCCAGCACGAGCGGTGGTACGCAGTATTTT

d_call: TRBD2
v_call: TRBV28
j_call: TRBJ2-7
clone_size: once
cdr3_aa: CASWTSGYSYEQYF
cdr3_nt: TGTGCCAGCTGGACTAGCGGATACTCCTACGAGCAGTACTTC

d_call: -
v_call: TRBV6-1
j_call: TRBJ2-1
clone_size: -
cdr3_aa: CATHPVAGWGEQFF
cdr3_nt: TGTGCCACCCACCCCGTCGCGGGTTGGGGTGAGCAGTTCTTC

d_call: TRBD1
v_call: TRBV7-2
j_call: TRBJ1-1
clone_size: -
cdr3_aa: CASSLGGRGLMNTEAFF
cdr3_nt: TGTGCCAGCAGCTTAGGGGGCAGGGGGCTTATGAACACTGAAGCTTTCTTT

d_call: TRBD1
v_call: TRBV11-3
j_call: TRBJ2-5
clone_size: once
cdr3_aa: CASSKRDSQETQYF
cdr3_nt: TGTGCCAGCAGCAAACGGGACAGTCAAGAGACCCAGTACTTC

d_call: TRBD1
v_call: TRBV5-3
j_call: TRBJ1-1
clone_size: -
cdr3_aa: CARSLSQFGTGGSPSMNTEAFF
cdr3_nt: TGTGCCAGAAGCTTGAGTCAGTTCGGGACAGGGGGCTCACCCTCGATGAACACTGAAGCTTTCTTT

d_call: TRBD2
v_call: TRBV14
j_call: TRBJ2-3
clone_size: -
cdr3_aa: CASSQRLAASTDTQYF
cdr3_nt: TGTGCCAGCAGCCAGCGACTAGCGGCTAGCACAGATACGCAGTATTTT

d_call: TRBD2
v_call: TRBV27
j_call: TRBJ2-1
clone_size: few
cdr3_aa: CASSAKLAGLQFF
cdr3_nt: TGTGCCAGCAGTGCCAAACTAGCGGGCTTACAGTTCTTC

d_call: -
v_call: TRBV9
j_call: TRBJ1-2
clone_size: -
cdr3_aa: CASREGNKGYTF
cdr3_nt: TGTGCCAGCAGGGAGGGGAATAAGGGCTACACCTTC

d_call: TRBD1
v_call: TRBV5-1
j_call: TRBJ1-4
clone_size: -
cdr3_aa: CASRPTGVEKLFF
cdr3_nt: TGCGCCAGCAGACCCACAGGGGTGGAAAAACTGTTTTTT

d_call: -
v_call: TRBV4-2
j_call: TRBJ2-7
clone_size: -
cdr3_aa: CASSQALVLSYEQYF
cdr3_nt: TGTGCCAGCAGCCAAGCGTTAGTGCTAAGCTACGAGCAGTACTTC

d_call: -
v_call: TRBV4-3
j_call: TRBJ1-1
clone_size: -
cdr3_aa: CASSQDPVNTEAFF
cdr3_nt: TGCGCCAGCAGCCAAGATCCAGTGAACACTGAAGCTTTCTTT

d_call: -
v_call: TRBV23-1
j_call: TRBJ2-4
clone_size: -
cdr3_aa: CASSQRGSRGKNIQYF
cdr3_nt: TGCGCCAGCAGTCAAAGGGGCAGCCGGGGGAAAAACATTCAGTACTTC

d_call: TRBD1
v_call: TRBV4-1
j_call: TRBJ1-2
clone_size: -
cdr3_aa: CASSQEGDRVYGYTF
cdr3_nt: TGCGCCAGCAGCCAAGAAGGGGACAGGGTGTACGGCTACACCTTC

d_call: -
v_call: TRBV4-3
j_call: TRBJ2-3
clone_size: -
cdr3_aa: CASSQDSGSMEGIGYHTQYF
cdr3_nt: TGCGCCAGCAGCCAAGATTCAGGGTCTATGGAGGGAATCGGGTATCATACGCAGTATTTT

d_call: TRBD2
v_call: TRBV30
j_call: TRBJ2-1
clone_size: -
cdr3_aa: CASSGLAGVEQFF
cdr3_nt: TGTGCCTCTTCGGGACTAGCGGGAGTTGAGCAGTTCTTC

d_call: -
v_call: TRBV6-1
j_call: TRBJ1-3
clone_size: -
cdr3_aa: CASSEALREFGNTIYF
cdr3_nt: TGTGCCAGCAGTGAAGCACTCAGGGAATTTGGAAACACCATATATTTT

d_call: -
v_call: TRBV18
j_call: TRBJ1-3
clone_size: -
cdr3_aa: CASSPDPGFTGNTIYF
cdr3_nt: TGTGCCAGCTCACCAGATCCAGGGTTCACTGGAAACACCATATATTTT

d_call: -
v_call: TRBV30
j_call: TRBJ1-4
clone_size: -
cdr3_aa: CAWSEGGPYEKLFF
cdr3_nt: TGTGCCTGGAGTGAGGGGGGGCCTTATGAAAAACTGTTTTTT

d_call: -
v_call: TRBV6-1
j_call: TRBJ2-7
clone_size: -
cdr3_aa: CASVYAVTLYEQYF
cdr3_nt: TGTGCCAGCGTGTACGCGGTAACCCTCTACGAGCAGTACTTC

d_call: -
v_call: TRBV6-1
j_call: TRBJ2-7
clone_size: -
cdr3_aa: CASSEVRENYYEQYF
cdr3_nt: TGTGCCAGCAGTGAAGTTCGGGAGAATTACTACGAGCAGTACTTC

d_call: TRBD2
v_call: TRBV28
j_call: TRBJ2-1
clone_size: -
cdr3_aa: CASRPGLAGNEQFF
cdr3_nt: TGTGCCAGCAGACCCGGACTAGCGGGAAATGAGCAGTTCTTC

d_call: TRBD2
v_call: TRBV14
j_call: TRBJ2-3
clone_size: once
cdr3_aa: CASSQLAGGGDTQYF
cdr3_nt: TGTGCCAGCAGCCAGCTAGCGGGAGGAGGTGATACGCAGTATTTT

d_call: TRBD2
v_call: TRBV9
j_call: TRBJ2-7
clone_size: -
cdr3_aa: CASALGLAKYEQYF
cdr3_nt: TGTGCCAGCGCTCTGGGACTAGCGAAATACGAGCAGTACTTC

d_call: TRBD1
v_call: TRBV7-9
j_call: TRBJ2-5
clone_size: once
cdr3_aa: CASSWRTGTQETQYF
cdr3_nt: TGTGCCAGCAGCTGGAGGACAGGGACCCAAGAGACCCAGTACTTC

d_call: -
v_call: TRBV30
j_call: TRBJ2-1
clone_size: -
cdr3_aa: CAWGLEQFF
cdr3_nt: TGTGCCTGGGGGCTTGAGCAGTTCTTC

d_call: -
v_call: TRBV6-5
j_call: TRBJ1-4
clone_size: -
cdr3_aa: CASSPDSFNEKLFF
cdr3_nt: TGTGCCAGCAGCCCGGACAGTTTTAATGAAAAACTGTTTTTT

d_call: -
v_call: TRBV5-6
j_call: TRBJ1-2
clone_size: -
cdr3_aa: CASSLPSWASYGYTF
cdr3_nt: TGTGCCAGCAGCTTGCCCTCGTGGGCCTCCTATGGCTACACCTTC

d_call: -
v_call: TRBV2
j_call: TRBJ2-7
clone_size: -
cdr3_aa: CASMGGAVEQYF
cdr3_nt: TGTGCCAGCATGGGCGGGGCCGTAGAGCAGTACTTC

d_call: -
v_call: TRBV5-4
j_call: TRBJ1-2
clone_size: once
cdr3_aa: CASSDRENYGYTF
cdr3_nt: TGTGCCAGCAGCGATAGGGAGAACTATGGCTACACCTTC

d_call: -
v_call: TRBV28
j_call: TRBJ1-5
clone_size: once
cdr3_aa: CASSLGGGSNQPQHF
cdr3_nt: TGTGCCAGCAGTTTAGGGGGGGGTAGCAATCAGCCCCAGCATTTT

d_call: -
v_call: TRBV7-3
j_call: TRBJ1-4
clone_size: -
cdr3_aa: CASSLNGGRVFF
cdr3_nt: TGTGCCAGCAGCCTAAATGGAGGGAGGGTGTTTTTT

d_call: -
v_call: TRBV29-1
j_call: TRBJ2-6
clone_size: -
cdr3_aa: CSALSGVTGANVLTF
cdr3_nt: TGCAGCGCGCTATCAGGGGTAACTGGGGCCAACGTCCTGACTTTC

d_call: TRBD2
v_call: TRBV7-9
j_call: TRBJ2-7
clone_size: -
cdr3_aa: CASRPGLAGISYEQYF
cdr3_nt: TGTGCCAGCAGACCAGGACTAGCGGGGATCTCCTACGAGCAGTACTTC

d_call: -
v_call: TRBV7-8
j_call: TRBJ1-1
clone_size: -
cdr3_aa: CASSLYGGRNTEAFF
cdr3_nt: TGTGCCAGCAGCTTATACGGAGGGAGGAACACTGAAGCTTTCTTT

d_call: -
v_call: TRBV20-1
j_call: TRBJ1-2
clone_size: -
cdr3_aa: CSASQFYGYTF
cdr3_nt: TGCAGTGCTAGTCAGTTCTATGGCTACACCTTC

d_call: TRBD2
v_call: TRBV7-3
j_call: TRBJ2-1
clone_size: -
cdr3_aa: CASSLGLAEPHNEQFF
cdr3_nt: TGTGCCAGCAGCTTAGGCCTAGCGGAGCCTCACAATGAGCAGTTCTTC

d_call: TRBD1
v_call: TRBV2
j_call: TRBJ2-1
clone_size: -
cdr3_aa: CLGQPSYNEQFF
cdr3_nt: TGTTTGGGACAGCCCTCCTACAATGAGCAGTTCTTC

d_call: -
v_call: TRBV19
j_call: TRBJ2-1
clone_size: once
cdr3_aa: CASRGYSEQFF
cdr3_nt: TGTGCCAGTAGAGGCTACAGTGAGCAGTTCTTC

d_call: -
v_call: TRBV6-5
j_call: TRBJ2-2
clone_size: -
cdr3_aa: CASRGLNTGELFF
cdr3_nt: TGTGCCAGCCGGGGACTGAACACCGGGGAGCTGTTTTTT